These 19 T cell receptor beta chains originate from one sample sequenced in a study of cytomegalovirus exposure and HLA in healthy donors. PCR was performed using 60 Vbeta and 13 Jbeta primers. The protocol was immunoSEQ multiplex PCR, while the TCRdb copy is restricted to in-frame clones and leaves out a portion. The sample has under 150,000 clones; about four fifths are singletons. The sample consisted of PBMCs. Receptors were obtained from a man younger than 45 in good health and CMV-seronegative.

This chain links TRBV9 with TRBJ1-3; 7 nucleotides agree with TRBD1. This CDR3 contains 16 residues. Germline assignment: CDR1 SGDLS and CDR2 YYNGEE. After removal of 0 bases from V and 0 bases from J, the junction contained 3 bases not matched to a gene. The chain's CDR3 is CASSVAGTASGNTIYF. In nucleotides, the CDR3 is TGTGCCAGCAGCGTAGCCGGGACAGCCTCTGGAAACACCATATATTTT.

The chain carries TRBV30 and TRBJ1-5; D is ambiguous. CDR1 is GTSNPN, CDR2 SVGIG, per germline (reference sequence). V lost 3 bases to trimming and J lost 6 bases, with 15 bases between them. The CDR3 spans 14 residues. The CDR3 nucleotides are TGTGCCTGGAGAGGAAAAACAGTAACTCAGCCCCAGCATTTT. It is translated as CAWRGKTVTQPQHF.

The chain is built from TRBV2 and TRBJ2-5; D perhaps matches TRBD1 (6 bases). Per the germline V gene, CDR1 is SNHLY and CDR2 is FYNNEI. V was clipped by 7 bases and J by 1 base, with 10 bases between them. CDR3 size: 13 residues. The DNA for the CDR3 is TGTGCCAGCAACGAACAGGGCCAAGAGACCCAGTACTTC. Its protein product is CASNEQGQETQYF.

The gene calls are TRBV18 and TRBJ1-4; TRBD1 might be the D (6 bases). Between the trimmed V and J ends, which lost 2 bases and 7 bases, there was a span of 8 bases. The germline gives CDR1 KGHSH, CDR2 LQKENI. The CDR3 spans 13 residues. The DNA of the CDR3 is TGTGCCAGCTCACCAAGGGACACTGAAAAACTGTTTTTT. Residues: CASSPRDTEKLFF.

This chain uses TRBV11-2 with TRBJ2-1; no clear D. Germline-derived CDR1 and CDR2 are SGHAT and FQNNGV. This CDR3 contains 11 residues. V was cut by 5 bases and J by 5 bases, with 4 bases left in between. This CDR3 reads CASSLDNEQFF. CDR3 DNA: TGTGCCAGCAGCCTCGACAATGAGCAGTTCTTC.

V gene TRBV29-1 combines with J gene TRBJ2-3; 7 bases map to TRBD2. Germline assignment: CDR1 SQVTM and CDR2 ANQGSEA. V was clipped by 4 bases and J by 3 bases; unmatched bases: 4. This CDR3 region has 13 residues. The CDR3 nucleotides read TGCAGCGTTGCCTTGGGGGGGACAGATACGCAGTATTTT. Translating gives CSVALGGTDTQYF.

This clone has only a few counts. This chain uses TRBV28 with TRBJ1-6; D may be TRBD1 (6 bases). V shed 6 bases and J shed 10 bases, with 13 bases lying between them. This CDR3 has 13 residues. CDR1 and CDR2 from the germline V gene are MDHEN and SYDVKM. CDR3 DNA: TGTGCCAGCAGGGTCAGGGGTGGGTCACCCCTCCACTTT. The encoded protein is CASRVRGGSPLHF.

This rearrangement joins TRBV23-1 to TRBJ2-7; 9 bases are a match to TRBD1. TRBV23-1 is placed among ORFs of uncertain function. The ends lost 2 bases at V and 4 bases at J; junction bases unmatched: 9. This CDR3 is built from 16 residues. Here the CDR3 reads CASSQNGRDRDYEQYF. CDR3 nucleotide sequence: TGCGCCAGCAGTCAAAACGGCCGGGACAGGGATTACGAGCAGTACTTC.

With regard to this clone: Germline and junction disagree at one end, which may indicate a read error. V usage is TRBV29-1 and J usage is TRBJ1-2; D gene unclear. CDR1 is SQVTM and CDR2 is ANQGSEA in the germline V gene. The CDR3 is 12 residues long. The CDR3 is CSGKTSDDGYPF. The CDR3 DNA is TGCAGCGGCAAGACCAGCGACGATGGCTACCCCTTC.

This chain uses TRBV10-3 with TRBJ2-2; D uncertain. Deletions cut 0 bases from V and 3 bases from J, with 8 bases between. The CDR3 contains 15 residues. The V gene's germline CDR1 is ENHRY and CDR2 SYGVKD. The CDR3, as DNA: TGTGCCATCAGTGAGTCAACTCCGTACACCGGGGAGCTGTTTTTT. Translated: CAISESTPYTGELFF.

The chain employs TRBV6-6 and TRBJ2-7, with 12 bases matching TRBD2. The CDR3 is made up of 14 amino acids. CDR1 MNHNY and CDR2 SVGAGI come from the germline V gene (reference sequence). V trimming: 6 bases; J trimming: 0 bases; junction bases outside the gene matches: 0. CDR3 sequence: CASRTSGSSYEQYF. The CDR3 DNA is TGTGCCAGCAGGACTAGCGGGAGCTCCTACGAGCAGTACTTC.

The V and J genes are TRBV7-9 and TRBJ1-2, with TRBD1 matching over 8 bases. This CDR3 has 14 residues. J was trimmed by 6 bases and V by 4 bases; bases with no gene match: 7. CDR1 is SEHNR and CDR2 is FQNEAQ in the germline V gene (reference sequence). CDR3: CASSWTGSNNGYTF. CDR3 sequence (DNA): TGTGCCAGCAGCTGGACAGGGTCGAACAATGGCTACACCTTC.

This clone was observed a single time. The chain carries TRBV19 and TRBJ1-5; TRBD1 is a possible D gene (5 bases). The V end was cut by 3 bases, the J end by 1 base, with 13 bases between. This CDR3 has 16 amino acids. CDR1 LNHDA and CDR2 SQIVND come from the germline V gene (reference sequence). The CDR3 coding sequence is TGTGCCAGTAGTATCCTTTGGGAGGGGAGCAATCAGCCCCAGCATTTT. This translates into CASSILWEGSNQPQHF.

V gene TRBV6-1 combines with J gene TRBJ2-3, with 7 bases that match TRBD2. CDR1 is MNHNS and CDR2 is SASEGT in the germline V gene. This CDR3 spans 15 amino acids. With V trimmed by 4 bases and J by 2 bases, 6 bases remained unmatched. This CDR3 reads CASSVLAAFTDTQYF. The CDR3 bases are TGTGCCAGCAGTGTCCTAGCGGCCTTCACAGATACGCAGTATTTT.

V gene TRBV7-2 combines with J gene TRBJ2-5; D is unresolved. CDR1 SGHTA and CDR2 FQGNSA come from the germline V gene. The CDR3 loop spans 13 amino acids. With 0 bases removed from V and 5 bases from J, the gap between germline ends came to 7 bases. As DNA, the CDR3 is TGTGCCAGCAGCTTAGCCCGTCGGGAGACCCAGTACTTC. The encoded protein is CASSLARRETQYF.

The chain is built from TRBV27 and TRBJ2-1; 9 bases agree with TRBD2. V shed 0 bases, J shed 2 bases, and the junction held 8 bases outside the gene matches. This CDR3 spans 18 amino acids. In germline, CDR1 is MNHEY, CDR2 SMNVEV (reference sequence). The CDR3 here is CASSLSSWREGPYNEQFF. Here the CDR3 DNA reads TGTGCCAGCAGTTTATCGTCCTGGCGGGAGGGCCCCTACAATGAGCAGTTCTTC.

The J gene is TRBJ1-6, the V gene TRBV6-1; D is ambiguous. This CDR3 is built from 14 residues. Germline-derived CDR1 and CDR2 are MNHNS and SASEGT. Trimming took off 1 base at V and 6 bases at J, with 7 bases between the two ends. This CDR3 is CASSEVGSNSPLHF. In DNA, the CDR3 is TGTGCCAGCAGTGAAGTTGGCAGTAATTCACCCCTCCACTTT.

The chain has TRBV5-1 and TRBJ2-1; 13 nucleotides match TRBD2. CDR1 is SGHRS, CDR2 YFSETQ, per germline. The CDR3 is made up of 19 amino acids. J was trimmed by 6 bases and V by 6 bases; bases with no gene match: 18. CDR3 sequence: CASKPQGTSGTTVGNEQFF. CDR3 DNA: TGCGCCAGCAAGCCACAGGGGACTAGCGGGACTACCGTAGGCAATGAGCAGTTCTTC.

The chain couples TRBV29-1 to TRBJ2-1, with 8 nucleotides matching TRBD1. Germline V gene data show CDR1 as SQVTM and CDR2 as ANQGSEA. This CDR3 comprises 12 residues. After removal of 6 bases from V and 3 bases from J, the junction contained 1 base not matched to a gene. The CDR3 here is CSVGQGYNEQFF. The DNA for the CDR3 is TGCAGCGTCGGACAGGGCTACAATGAGCAGTTCTTC.